This section outlines one TCR beta chain sequence together with its context. Clones were read by immunoSEQ multiplex PCR, and TCRdb kept only the in-frame ones, dropping some. The sample records around 57,000 clones, about 90% being singletons. This record comes from a study of T cell changes during pregnancy in multiple sclerosis. CDR1 is MNHNS, CDR2 SASEGT, per germline. CDR3 length equals 15 residues. With V trimmed by 6 bases and J by 6 bases, 6 bases remained unmatched. This rearrangement joins TRBV6-1 to TRBJ2-1; 12 bases agree with TRBD2. The sequences come from CD4+ T cells from peripheral blood mononuclear cells, collected after pregnancy. This receptor was obtained from a female donor in good health, enrolled as a control in a pregnancy study. CDR3 in amino acids: CASRELAGGRNEQFF. The DNA of the CDR3 is TGTGCCAGCAGGGAACTAGCGGGGGGCCGCAATGAGCAGTTCTTC.